The source of this T cell receptor (beta chain) is a study of blood T cell repertoires in COVID-19. About the research overall: Material from acute and convalescent COVID-19 was sourced from the United States, Italy and Spain. T cells, B-cell-depleted T cells, or PBMCs supplied cDNA or gDNA.

As processed by the authors: The authors estimated nucleated cell counts from reference gene primer amplification. Clones were read by immunoSEQ multiplex PCR, and TCRdb kept only the in-frame ones, dropping some. For V, J and clone size, that table is used; D and trimming come from the DNA. The data contain under 200,000 clones, approximately 85% of them singletons. The CDR3 extends over 12 amino acids. Germline V gene lookup returns CDR1 SGHTA and CDR2 FQGNSA. V dropped 5 bases and J dropped 16 bases, with 18 bases sitting between them. This clonotype was obtained from an elderly woman with acute or convalescent COVID-19. The V call is TRBV7-2, the J call TRBJ1-3; D gene uncertain. Sequenced material: peripheral blood. The CDR3 coding sequence is TGTGCCAGCAGCCTAGATTCACAGATTTCGTATTTT. Translating it yields CASSLDSQISYF. Drawing the rest from reference TRBV7-2 and TRBJ1-3, the complete variable domain is GAGVSQSPSNKVTEKGKDVELRCDPISGHTALYWYRQSLGQGLEFLIYFQGNSAPDKSGLPSDRFSAERTGGSVSTLTIQRTQQEDSAVYLCASSLDSQISYFGEGSWLTVV.